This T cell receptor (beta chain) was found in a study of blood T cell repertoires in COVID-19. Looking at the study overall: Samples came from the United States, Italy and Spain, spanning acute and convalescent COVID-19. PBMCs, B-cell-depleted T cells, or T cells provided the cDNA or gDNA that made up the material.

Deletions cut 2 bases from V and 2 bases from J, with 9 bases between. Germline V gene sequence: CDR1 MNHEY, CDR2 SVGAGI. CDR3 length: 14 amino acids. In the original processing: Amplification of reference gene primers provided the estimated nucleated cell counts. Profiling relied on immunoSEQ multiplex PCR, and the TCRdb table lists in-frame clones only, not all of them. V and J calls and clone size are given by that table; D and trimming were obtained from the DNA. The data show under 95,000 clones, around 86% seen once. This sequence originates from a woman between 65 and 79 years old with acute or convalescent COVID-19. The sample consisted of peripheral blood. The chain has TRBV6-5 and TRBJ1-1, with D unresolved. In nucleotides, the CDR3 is TGTGCCAGCAGTTACCAGGTGACAAACACTGAAGCTTTCTTT. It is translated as CASSYQVTNTEAFF.